These 24 T cell receptor beta chains came from one sample sequenced in a study of shared clonotypes between healthy human individuals. Clones were read by immunoSEQ multiplex PCR, and TCRdb kept only the in-frame ones, dropping some. The table records fewer than 1.8 million clones, approximately 98.5% of them present only once. Sequencing was performed on naive CD4+ T cells sorted from blood. The subset here: CD45RA+ positively selected. These receptors were obtained from a man aged 25 to 40 in good health.

Regarding this clone: Different DNA sequences within this sample yield the same CDR3. The chain joins TRBV18 to TRBJ1-2; TRBD1 agrees at 7 bases. With 6 bases clipped from V and 5 bases from J, the junction kept 6 bases outside the gene matches. This CDR3 spans 13 amino acids. CDR1 is KGHSH and CDR2 is LQKENI in the germline V gene. CDR3 loop: CASSPDRVYGYTF. The DNA of the CDR3 is TGTGCCAGCTCCCCAGACAGGGTTTATGGCTACACCTTC. Full variable domain (missing parts from reference TRBV18 and TRBJ1-2): NAGVMQNPRHLVRRRGQEARLRCSPMKGHSHVYWYRQLPEEGLKFMVYLQKENIIDESGMPKERFSAEFPKEGPSILRIQQVVRGDSAAYFCASSPDRVYGYTFGSGTRLTVV.

The chain links TRBV5-6 to TRBJ2-6, with 14 bases fitting TRBD2. Unmatched junction bases numbered 4, after V lost 3 bases and J lost 2 bases. Germline loops: CDR1 SGHDT, CDR2 YYEEEE. This CDR3 is built from 18 residues. This chain's CDR3 is CASSSRLAGGPGANVLTF. In DNA, the CDR3 is TGTGCCAGCAGCTCCAGACTAGCGGGAGGGCCTGGGGCCAACGTCCTGACTTTC. Together with reference TRBV5-6 and TRBJ2-6, the CDR3 gives the full variable domain: DAGVTQSPTHLIKTRGQQVTLRCSPKSGHDTVSWYQQALGQGPQFIFQYYEEEERQRGNFPDRFSGHQFPNYSSELNVNALLLGDSALYLCASSSRLAGGPGANVLTFGAGSRLTVL.

V usage is TRBV27 and J usage is TRBJ2-3; tentatively, D is TRBD2 (5 bases). The CDR3 totals 16 residues. The V and J ends lost 5 bases and 3 bases respectively, with 18 bases between them. The germline V gene encodes CDR1 MNHEY and CDR2 SMNVEV (reference sequence). CDR3 sequence: CASSLLGDGLTDTQYF. DNA of the CDR3: TGTGCCAGCAGTCTCCTCGGGGATGGCTTGACAGATACGCAGTATTTT.

V and J are TRBV28 and TRBJ2-7; D is perhaps TRBD1 or TRBD2 (5 bases each). V shed 1 base and J shed 4 bases, with 23 bases lying between them. Germline-derived CDR1 and CDR2 are MDHEN and SYDVKM. CDR3 size: 18 residues. Written as DNA, the CDR3 is TGTGCCAGCAGTTTATCTCTACGGGCTCCTACGGGGCCGTACGAGCAGTACTTC. This encodes CASSLSLRAPTGPYEQYF.

This clone was picked up one time. The chain links TRBV29-1 to TRBJ1-1, with D possibly TRBD1 on 5 matching bases. The CDR3 length is 14 residues. Germline-derived CDR1 and CDR2 are SQVTM and ANQGSEA. The V end lost 7 bases, the J end lost 4 bases, and 19 bases lay between the germline ends. The CDR3 here is CSGRVTGGGTEAFF. In DNA, the CDR3 is TGCAGCGGGAGGGTCACAGGCGGCGGCACTGAAGCTTTCTTT.

This chain connects TRBV18 to TRBJ2-1; D ambiguous. There are 12 residues in the CDR3. Trimming stripped 4 bases from V and 6 bases from J, with 7 bases between. Germline-derived CDR1 and CDR2 are KGHSH and LQKENI. The CDR3 coding sequence is TGTGCCAGCTCACAACGGTCCAATGAGCAGTTCTTC. It yields the protein CASSQRSNEQFF.

The V call is TRBV7-9, the J call TRBJ1-3; TRBD1 is a possible D gene (6 bases). Trimming stripped 9 bases from V and 4 bases from J, with 19 bases between. Germline V CDR1 and CDR2: SEHNR, FQNEAQ (reference sequence). The CDR3 has 15 amino acids. CDR3 coding DNA: TGTGCCAGGGGCCCTCCGGGGGCTTCAGGAAACACCATATATTTT. Its translation is CARGPPGASGNTIYF.

The chain joins TRBV4-3 to TRBJ2-7, with 13 positions matching TRBD2. Germline CDR1 is LGHNA and CDR2 is YSLEER. Unmatched junction bases numbered 7, after V lost 2 bases and J lost 3 bases. The CDR3 is 17 residues long. The DNA of the CDR3 is TGCGCCAGCAGCCAAACGGGACTAGCGGGACTCTTCTACGAGCAGTACTTC. It codes for CASSQTGLAGLFYEQYF.

This chain uses TRBV2 with TRBJ2-2; D perhaps matches TRBD2 (5 bases). The CDR3 consists of 15 residues. Trimming took off 10 bases at V and 0 bases at J, with 15 bases between the two ends. Germline-derived CDR1 and CDR2 are SNHLY and FYNNEI. DNA of the CDR3: TGTGCCACTCGAGCGGCGATTACGAACACCGGGGAGCTGTTTTTT. As protein: CATRAAITNTGELFF. Based on the CDR3 plus reference TRBV2 and TRBJ2-2, the full variable domain is EPEVTQTPSHQVTQMGQEVILRCVPISNHLYFYWYRQILGQKVEFLVSFYNNEISEKSEIFDDQFSVERPDGSNFTLKIRSTKLEDSAMYFCATRAAITNTGELFFGEGSRLTVL.

The J gene is TRBJ1-4, the V gene TRBV30, with TRBD1 as a possible D gene (5 bases). The germline gives CDR1 GTSNPN, CDR2 SVGIG (reference sequence). The CDR3 runs to 15 residues. Trimming left V 0 bases short and J 2 bases short, with 10 bases between. The CDR3 DNA is TGTGCCTGGAGTGTACCCTGGGGGACTAATGAAAAACTGTTTTTT. It is translated as CAWSVPWGTNEKLFF. Together with reference TRBV30 and TRBJ1-4, the CDR3 gives the full variable domain: SQTIHQWPATLVQPVGSPLSLECTVEGTSNPNLYWYRQAAGRGLQLLFYSVGIGQISSEVPQNLSASRPQDRQFILSSKKLLLSDSGFYLCAWSVPWGTNEKLFFGSGTQLSVL.

The V gene is TRBV28, the J gene TRBJ2-1; 9 bases agree with TRBD1. Germline CDR1 reads MDHEN; CDR2 reads SYDVKM. This CDR3 comprises 14 residues. J gave up 6 bases and V 7 bases, and 7 bases lay outside the gene matches. The CDR3 nucleotides read TGTGCCAGCAACCCCGGGACAGGGCTCAATGAGCAGTTCTTC. Translated, it gives CASNPGTGLNEQFF.

This clone was counted a single time. The chain links TRBV27 to TRBJ2-1; tentative D call: TRBD2 (5 bases). Trimming shortened V by 4 bases and J by 7 bases, and 14 bases separated the two germline ends. The CDR3 runs to 14 residues. The germline CDR1 and CDR2 sequences are MNHEY and SMNVEV (reference sequence). The CDR3 loop reads CASSSNLRGNEQFF. CDR3 bases: TGTGCCAGCAGTTCGAATTTGCGCGGGAATGAGCAGTTCTTC.

The V and J genes are TRBV5-1 and TRBJ2-1; the match to TRBD2 covers 8 bases. Trimming at V came to 4 bases and at J to 7 bases, leaving 7 bases not matched to a gene. This CDR3 has 14 residues. Germline CDR1 and CDR2: SGHRS and YFSETQ. CDR3 residues: CASSPIAGINEQFF. CDR3 sequence (DNA): TGCGCCAGCAGCCCGATAGCGGGAATAAATGAGCAGTTCTTC.

The V gene is TRBV5-8, the J gene TRBJ2-7; 8 bases match TRBD2. V dropped 6 bases and J dropped 3; count of bases not matched to a gene: 8. The germline V gene encodes CDR1 SGHTS and CDR2 YDEGEE. The CDR3 totals 14 residues. CDR3 sequence reads: CASIGGGIIYEQYF. CDR3 nucleotide sequence: TGTGCCAGCATCGGGGGGGGTATCATCTACGAGCAGTACTTC. Complete variable domain (other parts from reference TRBV5-8 and TRBJ2-7): EAGVTQSPTHLIKTRGQQATLRCSPISGHTSVYWYQQALGLGLQFLLWYDEGEERNRGNFPPRFSGRQFPNYSSELNVNALELEDSALYLCASIGGGIIYEQYFGPGTRLTVT.

This rearrangement joins TRBV2 to TRBJ2-7; a weak D match, TRBD1 (9 bases). Germline CDR1 and CDR2: SNHLY and FYNNEI. Trimming removed 7 bases from V and 5 bases from J, with 18 bases in between. The CDR3 is made up of 14 amino acids. DNA of the CDR3: TGTGCCAGCAACGCGGGGGGACAGGGCAACGAGCAGTACTTC. This codes for CASNAGGQGNEQYF.

As regards this clone: Additional DNA sequences in this sample encode the identical CDR3. This chain connects TRBV29-1 to TRBJ2-7; D not resolved. The CDR3 length is 11 residues. Trimming removed 4 bases at V and 1 base at J, with 5 bases between. Per the germline V gene, CDR1 is SQVTM and CDR2 is ANQGSEA. CDR3 region: CSVAGSYEQYF. CDR3 coding DNA: TGCAGCGTTGCCGGTTCCTACGAGCAGTACTTC.

This clone was seen only once. This rearrangement joins TRBV28 to TRBJ2-6; D uncertain. CDR3 length: 14 residues. Germline values: CDR1 MDHEN, CDR2 SYDVKM. Between the trimmed V and J ends, which lost 6 bases and 0 bases, there was a span of 6 bases. CDR3 sequence (DNA): TGTGCCAGCAGCTTACCCTCTGGGGCCAACGTCCTGACTTTC. Its protein is CASSLPSGANVLTF. The full variable domain, with the rest looked up from reference TRBV28 and TRBJ2-6, is DVKVTQSSRYLVKRTGEKVFLECVQDMDHENMFWYRQDPGLGLRLIYFSYDVKMKEKGDIPEGYSVSREKKERFSLILESASTNQTSMYLCASSLPSGANVLTFGAGSRLTVL.

This sequence joins TRBV28 and TRBJ2-5; D perhaps matches TRBD1 (6 bases). V was shortened by 7 bases and J by 1 base, with 10 bases between the two germline ends. Germline CDR1 MDHEN, CDR2 SYDVKM. This CDR3 region has 13 residues. CDR3 nucleotide sequence: TGTGCCAGCATTGGACAGCTCCAAGAGACCCAGTACTTC. It is translated as CASIGQLQETQYF.

The J gene is TRBJ1-2, the V gene TRBV10-1, with unresolved D. CDR1 is WNHNN, CDR2 SYGVQD, per germline (reference sequence). CDR3 size: 13 residues. Trimming took 4 bases from V and 3 from J, leaving 9 bases between them. CDR3 region: CASSATVDYGYTF. The DNA of the CDR3 is TGCGCCAGCAGTGCGACGGTGGACTATGGCTACACCTTC.

The chain combines TRBV6-5 with TRBJ2-1; 8 bases line up with TRBD1. This CDR3 has 15 amino acids. V trimming: 6 bases; J trimming: 3 bases; junction bases outside the gene matches: 7. Germline values: CDR1 MNHEY, CDR2 SVGAGI. The CDR3 DNA follows: TGTGCCAGCAGAGAGACAGGGGTCGGCTACAATGAGCAGTTCTTC. Translating it yields CASRETGVGYNEQFF.

The rearrangement joins TRBV6-1 to TRBJ2-1; D gene uncertain. Germline CDR1 MNHNS, CDR2 SASEGT. V lost 3 bases and J 5 bases, leaving 14 bases between the germline ends. CDR3 length: 15 residues. CDR3 amino acids: CASSDLGRTHNEQFF. DNA of the CDR3: TGTGCCAGCAGTGATTTAGGGCGCACACACAATGAGCAGTTCTTC.

The CDR3 here is CASSLQGGMYEQYF. DNA for the CDR3: TGTGCCAGCAGCTTACAAGGGGGCATGTACGAGCAGTACTTC. The V and J genes are TRBV7-3 and TRBJ2-7; TRBD1 aligns across 7 bases. The CDR3 contains 14 residues. CDR1 is SGHTA and CDR2 is FQGTGA in the germline V gene. Unmatched junction bases numbered 5, after V lost 2 bases and J lost 4 bases. Looking up the rest from reference TRBV7-3 and TRBJ2-7 gives the full variable domain: GAGVSQTPSNKVTEKGKYVELRCDPISGHTALYWYRQSLGQGPEFLIYFQGTGAADDSGLPNDRFFAVRPEGSVSTLKIQRTERGDSAVYLCASSLQGGMYEQYFGPGTRLTVT.

For this clone: An end of the junction differs from the germline gene, which may be a read error. The chain couples TRBV7-7 to TRBJ2-1, with D tentatively TRBD2 (6 bases). From germline, CDR1 is SSHAT and CDR2 FNYEAQ (reference sequence). The CDR3 is 13 residues long. The CDR3: CASSLAVMNEQFF. DNA for the CDR3: TGTGCTAGCAGCTTAGCGGTAATGAATGAGCAGTTCTTC.

About this clone itself: At one of its ends the junction is not consistent with the germline gene, which may arise from a read error. The rearrangement uses TRBV2 and TRBJ1-4; TRBD1 might be the D (6 bases). The CDR3 extends over 13 amino acids. The germline V gene encodes CDR1 SNHLY and CDR2 FYNNEI. CDR3 coding DNA: TGTGCCGGCAGACAGGCTGTTAATGAAAAACTGTTTTTT. This translates into CAGRQAVNEKLFF.